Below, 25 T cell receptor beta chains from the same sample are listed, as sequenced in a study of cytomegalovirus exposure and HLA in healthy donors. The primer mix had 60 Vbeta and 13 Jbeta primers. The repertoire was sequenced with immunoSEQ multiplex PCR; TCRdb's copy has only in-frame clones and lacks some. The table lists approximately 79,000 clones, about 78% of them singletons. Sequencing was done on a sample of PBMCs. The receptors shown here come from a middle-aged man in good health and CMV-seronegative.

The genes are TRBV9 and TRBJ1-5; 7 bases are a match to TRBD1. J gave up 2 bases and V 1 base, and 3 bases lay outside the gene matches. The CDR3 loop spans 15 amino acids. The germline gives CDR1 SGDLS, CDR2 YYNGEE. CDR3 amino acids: CASSVTGAGNQPQHF. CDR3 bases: TGTGCCAGCAGCGTAACAGGGGCTGGCAATCAGCCCCAGCATTTT. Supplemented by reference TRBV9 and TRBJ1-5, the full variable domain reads DSGVTQTPKHLITATGQRVTLRCSPRSGDLSVYWYQQSLDQGLQFLIQYYNGEERAKGNILERFSAQQFPDLHSELNLSSLELGDSALYFCASSVTGAGNQPQHFGDGTRLSIL.

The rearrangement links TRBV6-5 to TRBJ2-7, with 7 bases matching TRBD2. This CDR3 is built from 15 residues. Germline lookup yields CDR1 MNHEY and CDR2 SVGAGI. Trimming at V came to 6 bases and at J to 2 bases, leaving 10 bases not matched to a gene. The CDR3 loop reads CASSLGASGTYEQYF. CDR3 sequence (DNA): TGTGCCAGCAGCCTTGGGGCTAGCGGTACCTACGAGCAGTACTTC.

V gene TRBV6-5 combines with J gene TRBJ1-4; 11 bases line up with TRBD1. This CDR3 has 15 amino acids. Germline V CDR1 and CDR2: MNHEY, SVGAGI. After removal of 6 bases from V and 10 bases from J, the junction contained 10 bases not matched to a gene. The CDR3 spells CASSHGQGAYGKLFF. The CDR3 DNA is TGTGCCAGCAGCCACGGACAGGGGGCGTACGGAAAACTGTTTTTT.

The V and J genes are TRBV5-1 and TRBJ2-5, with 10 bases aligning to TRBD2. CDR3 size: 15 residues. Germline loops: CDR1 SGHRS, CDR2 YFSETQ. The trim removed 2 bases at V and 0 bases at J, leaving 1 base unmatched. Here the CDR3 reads CASSLAGGYQETQYF. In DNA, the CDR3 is TGCGCCAGCAGCTTAGCGGGAGGGTACCAAGAGACCCAGTACTTC.

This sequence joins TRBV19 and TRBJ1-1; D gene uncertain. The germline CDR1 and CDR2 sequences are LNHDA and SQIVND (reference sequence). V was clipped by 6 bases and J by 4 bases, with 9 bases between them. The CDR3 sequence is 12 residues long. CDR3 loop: CASRSTGTEAFF. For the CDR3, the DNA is TGTGCCAGTAGGTCCACGGGCACTGAAGCTTTCTTT.

The CDR3 is CASSAVGNTIYF. The CDR3 coding sequence is TGTGCCAGCAGCGCAGTTGGAAACACCATATATTTT. The chain uses TRBV5-6 and TRBJ1-3; no reliable D call. Trimming pared 4 bases from V and 3 bases from J, leaving 5 bases between. The CDR3 totals 12 residues. CDR1 SGHDT and CDR2 YYEEEE come from the germline V gene.

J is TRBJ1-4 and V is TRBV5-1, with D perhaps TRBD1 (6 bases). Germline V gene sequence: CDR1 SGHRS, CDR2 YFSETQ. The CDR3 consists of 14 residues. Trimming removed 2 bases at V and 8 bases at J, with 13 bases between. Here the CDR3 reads CASSFGRGGEKLFF. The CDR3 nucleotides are TGCGCCAGCAGCTTCGGGAGGGGGGGCGAAAAACTGTTTTTT. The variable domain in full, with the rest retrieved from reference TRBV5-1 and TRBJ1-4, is KAGVTQTPRYLIKTRGQQVTLSCSPISGHRSVSWYQQTPGQGLQFLFEYFSETQRNKGNFPGRFSGRQFSNSRSEMNVSTLELGDSALYLCASSFGRGGEKLFFGSGTQLSVL.

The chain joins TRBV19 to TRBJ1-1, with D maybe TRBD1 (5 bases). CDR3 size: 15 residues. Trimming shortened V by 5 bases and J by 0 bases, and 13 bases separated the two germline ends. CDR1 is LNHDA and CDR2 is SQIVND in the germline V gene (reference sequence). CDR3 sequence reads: CASSAPDRLNTEAFF. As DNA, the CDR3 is TGTGCCAGTAGTGCGCCTGACAGACTGAACACTGAAGCTTTCTTT.

This CDR3 reads CASSFSGAEDTIYF. The DNA of the CDR3 is TGCGCCAGCAGCTTTTCAGGGGCAGAGGACACCATATATTTT. The chain links TRBV5-1 to TRBJ1-3, with TRBD1 as a possible D gene (6 bases). Trimming took off 2 bases at V and 8 bases at J, with 14 bases between the two ends. The CDR3 has 14 residues. Germline CDR1 reads SGHRS; CDR2 reads YFSETQ.

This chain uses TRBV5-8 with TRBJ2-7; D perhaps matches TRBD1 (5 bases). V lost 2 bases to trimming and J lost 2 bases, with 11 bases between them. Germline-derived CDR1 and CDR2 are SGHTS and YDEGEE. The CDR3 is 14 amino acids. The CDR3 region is CASSLETVTYEQYF. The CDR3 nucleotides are TGTGCCAGCAGCTTAGAGACAGTAACCTACGAGCAGTACTTC.

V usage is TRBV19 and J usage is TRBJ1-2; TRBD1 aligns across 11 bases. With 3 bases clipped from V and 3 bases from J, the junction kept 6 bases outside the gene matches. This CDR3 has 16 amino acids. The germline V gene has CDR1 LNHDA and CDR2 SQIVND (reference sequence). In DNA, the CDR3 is TGTGCCAGTAGTATGGACAGGGGGCCAAGGGACTATGGCTACACCTTC. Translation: CASSMDRGPRDYGYTF. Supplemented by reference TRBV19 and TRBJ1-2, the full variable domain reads DGGITQSPKYLFRKEGQNVTLSCEQNLNHDAMYWYRQDPGQGLRLIYYSQIVNDFQKGDIAEGYSVSREKKESFPLTVTSAQKNPTAFYLCASSMDRGPRDYGYTFGSGTRLTVV.

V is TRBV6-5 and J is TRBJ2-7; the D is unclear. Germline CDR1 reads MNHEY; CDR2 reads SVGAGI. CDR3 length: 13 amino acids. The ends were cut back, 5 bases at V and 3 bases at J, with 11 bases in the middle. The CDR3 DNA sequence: TGTGCCAGCAGTCGACCGGGTCTCTACGAGCAGTACTTC. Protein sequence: CASSRPGLYEQYF.

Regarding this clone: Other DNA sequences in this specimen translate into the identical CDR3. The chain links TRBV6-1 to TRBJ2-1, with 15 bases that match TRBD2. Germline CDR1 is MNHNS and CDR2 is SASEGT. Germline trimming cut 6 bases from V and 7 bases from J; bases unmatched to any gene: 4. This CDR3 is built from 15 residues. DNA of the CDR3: TGTGCCAGCAGCGAGGGACTAGCGGGAGGTAATGAGCAGTTCTTC. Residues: CASSEGLAGGNEQFF.

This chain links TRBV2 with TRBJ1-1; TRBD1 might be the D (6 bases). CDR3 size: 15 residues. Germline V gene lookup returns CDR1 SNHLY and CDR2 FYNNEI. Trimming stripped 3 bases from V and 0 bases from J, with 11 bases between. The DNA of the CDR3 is TGTGCCAGCAGTGATGGGGGCAGCATGAACACTGAAGCTTTCTTT. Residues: CASSDGGSMNTEAFF.

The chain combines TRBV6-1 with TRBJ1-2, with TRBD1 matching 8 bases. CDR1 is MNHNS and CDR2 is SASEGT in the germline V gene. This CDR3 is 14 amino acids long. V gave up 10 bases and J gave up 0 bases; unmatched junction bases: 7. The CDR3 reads CAIRGTGANYGYTF. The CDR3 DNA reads TGTGCCATCAGAGGGACAGGCGCTAACTATGGCTACACCTTC.

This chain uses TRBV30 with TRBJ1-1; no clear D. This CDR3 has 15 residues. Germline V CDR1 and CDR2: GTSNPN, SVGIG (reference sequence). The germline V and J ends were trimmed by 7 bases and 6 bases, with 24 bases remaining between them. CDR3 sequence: CALRTPEAGKAEAFF. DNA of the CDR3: TGTGCCTTACGGACCCCCGAGGCGGGTAAAGCTGAAGCTTTCTTT.

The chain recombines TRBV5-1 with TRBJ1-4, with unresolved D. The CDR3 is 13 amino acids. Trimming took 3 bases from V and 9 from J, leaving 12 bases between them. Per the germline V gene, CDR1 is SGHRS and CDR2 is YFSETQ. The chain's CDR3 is CASSSSGTQKLFF. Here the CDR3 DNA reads TGCGCCAGCAGCTCGTCGGGTACCCAAAAACTGTTTTTT. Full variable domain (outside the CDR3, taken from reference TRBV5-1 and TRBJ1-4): KAGVTQTPRYLIKTRGQQVTLSCSPISGHRSVSWYQQTPGQGLQFLFEYFSETQRNKGNFPGRFSGRQFSNSRSEMNVSTLELGDSALYLCASSSSGTQKLFFGSGTQLSVL.

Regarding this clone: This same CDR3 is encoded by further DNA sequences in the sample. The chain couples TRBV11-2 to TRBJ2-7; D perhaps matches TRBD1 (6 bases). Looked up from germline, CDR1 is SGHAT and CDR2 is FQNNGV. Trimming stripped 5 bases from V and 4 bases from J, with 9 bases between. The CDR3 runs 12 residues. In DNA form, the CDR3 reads TGTGCCAGCAGCCAAGACAGGTACGAGCAGTACTTC. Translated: CASSQDRYEQYF.

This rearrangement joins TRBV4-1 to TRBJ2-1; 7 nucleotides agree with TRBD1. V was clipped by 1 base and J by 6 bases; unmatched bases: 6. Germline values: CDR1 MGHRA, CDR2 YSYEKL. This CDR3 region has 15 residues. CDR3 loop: CASSQARQGVNEQFF. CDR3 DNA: TGCGCCAGCAGCCAAGCGAGACAGGGAGTCAATGAGCAGTTCTTC.

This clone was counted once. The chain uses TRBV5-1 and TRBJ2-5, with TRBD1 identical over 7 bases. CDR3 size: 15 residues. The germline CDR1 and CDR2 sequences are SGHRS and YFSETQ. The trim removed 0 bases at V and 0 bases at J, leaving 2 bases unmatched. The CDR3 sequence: CASSLGGQNQETQYF. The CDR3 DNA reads TGCGCCAGCAGCTTGGGGGGACAGAACCAAGAGACCCAGTACTTC.

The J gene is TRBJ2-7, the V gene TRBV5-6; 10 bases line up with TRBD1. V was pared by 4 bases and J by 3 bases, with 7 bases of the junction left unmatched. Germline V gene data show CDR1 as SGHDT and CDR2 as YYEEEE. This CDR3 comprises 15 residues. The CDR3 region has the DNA TGTGCCAGCAGCCCAACCGGGACAGGGGACTACGAGCAGTACTTC. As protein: CASSPTGTGDYEQYF.

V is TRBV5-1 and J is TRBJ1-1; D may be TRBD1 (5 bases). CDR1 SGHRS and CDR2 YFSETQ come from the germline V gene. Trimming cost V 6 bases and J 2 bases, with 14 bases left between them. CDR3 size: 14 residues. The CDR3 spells CASNLEQANTEAFF. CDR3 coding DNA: TGCGCCAGCAACCTGGAACAGGCTAACACTGAAGCTTTCTTT.

This CDR3 reads CASEGDRATDTQYF. The CDR3 DNA follows: TGTGCCAGCGAGGGGGACAGGGCGACAGATACGCAGTATTTT. The chain uses TRBV2 and TRBJ2-3, with TRBD1 matching over 9 bases. V lost 8 bases and J lost 3; bases outside the gene matches: 6. The CDR3 loop spans 14 amino acids. Germline CDR1 and CDR2: SNHLY and FYNNEI.

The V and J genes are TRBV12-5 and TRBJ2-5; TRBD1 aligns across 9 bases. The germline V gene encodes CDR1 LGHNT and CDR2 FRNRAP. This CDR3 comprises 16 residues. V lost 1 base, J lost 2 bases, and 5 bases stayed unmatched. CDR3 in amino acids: CASGLGIGQGQETQYF. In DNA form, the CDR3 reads TGTGCTAGTGGTTTGGGGATTGGACAGGGGCAAGAGACCCAGTACTTC.

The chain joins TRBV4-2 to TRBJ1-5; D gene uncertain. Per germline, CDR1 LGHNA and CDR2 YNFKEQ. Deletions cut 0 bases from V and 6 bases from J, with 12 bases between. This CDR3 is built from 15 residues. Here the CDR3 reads CASSQDWGGPQPQHF. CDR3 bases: TGTGCCAGCAGCCAAGATTGGGGAGGACCTCAGCCCCAGCATTTT.